What follows is one T cell receptor (beta chain) and its context. Seattle participants joined during active infection and were tracked over time. This specimen comes from a study of blood T cell repertoires in COVID-19. Study details: Material from acute and convalescent COVID-19 was sourced from the United States, Italy and Spain. T cells, B-cell-depleted T cells, or PBMCs provided the cDNA or gDNA that served as material.

The authors' processing: Amplification of reference gene primers provided the estimated nucleated cell counts. Sequenced by immunoSEQ multiplex PCR; TCRdb stores in-frame clones only, minus some. The V and J calls and clone size come from that table; D and trimming were worked out from the DNA. The sample lists some 220,000 clones, 75% to 85% seen once, with around 1.3% in the top ten. The trim removed 0 bases at V and 1 base at J, leaving 4 bases unmatched. Per germline, CDR1 LNHNV and CDR2 YYDKDF (reference sequence). CDR3 size: 16 residues. The chain uses TRBV15 and TRBJ2-3; 7 bases align to TRBD1. Sequencing was performed on peripheral blood. This receptor was taken from a young woman with COVID-19, enrolled during active disease. CDR3 in amino acids: CATSRDLGTGTDTQYF. The CDR3 coding sequence is TGTGCCACCAGCAGAGATCTCGGGACAGGCACAGATACGCAGTATTTT.